These 4 T cell receptor beta chains share one sample of origin, sequenced in a study of identifying expanded T cells in peripheral blood (dated by TCRdb to the late 2010s). The library was built by means of the immunoSEQ multiplex PCR assay. The source is immuneACCESS, and TCRdb retained only in-frame sequences with V and J called. Part of the clones is not carried over; for the studies checked, unresolved V genes explain less than half of this, and the remainder is unexplained. This sample comprises tens of thousands of clones, approximately 90% of them detected only once. The top ten clones comprise around 19% of the sample. Specimen: blood. The receptors here all came from a person aged 18 to 75 in good health.

The V call is TRBV4-1, the J call TRBJ1-3; TRBD1 aligns across 9 bases. CDR1 MGHRA and CDR2 YSYEKL come from the germline V gene. J gave up 5 bases and V 5 bases, and 22 bases lay outside the gene matches. The CDR3 runs 20 residues. The CDR3 loop is CASSSENGQGPGDIRNTIYF. The DNA of the CDR3 is TGCGCCAGCAGCTCGGAGAACGGACAGGGGCCCGGCGATATAAGAAACACCATATATTTT.

J is TRBJ2-3 and V is TRBV15, with 9 bases matching TRBD2. CDR1 is LNHNV and CDR2 is YYDKDF in the germline V gene (reference sequence). This CDR3 comprises 16 residues. V lost 1 base, J lost 7 bases, and 9 bases stayed unmatched. The CDR3: CATSRVGRGGTNTQYF. CDR3 sequence (DNA): TGTGCCACCAGCAGAGTAGGGCGGGGGGGTACGAATACGCAGTATTTT.

The chain uses TRBV27 and TRBJ1-2, with 8 bases lining up with TRBD1. Germline CDR1 MNHEY, CDR2 SMNVEV (reference sequence). The CDR3 loop spans 15 amino acids. The ends lost 4 bases at V and 3 bases at J; junction bases unmatched: 7. The CDR3 bases are TGTGCCAGCAGTTCCGGGACAGGTCGGCACTATGGCTACACCTTC. It codes for CASSSGTGRHYGYTF.

The V call is TRBV27, the J call TRBJ2-7; possibly TRBD1 for D (6 bases). CDR1 is MNHEY, CDR2 SMNVEV, per germline (reference sequence). V lost 7 bases and J lost 2, with 15 bases in between. This CDR3 contains 14 residues. The CDR3: CASTSLRGPYEQYF. For the CDR3, the DNA is TGTGCCAGCACCAGCCTCAGGGGACCCTACGAGCAGTACTTC.